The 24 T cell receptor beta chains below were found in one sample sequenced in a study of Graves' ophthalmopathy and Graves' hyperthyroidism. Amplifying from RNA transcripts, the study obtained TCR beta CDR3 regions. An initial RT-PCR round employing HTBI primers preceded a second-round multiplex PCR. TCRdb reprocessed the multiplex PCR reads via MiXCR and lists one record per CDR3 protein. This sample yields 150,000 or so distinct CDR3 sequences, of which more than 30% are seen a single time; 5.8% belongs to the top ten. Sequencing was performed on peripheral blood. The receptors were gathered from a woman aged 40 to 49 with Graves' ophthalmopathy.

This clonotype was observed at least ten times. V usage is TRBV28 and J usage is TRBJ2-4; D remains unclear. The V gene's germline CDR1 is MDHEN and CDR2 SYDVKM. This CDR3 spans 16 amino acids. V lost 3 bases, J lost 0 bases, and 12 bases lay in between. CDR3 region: CASSLFLSQAKNIQYF. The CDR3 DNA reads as TGTGCCAGCAGTTTGTTCTTATCTCAAGCCAAAAACATTCAGTACTTC.

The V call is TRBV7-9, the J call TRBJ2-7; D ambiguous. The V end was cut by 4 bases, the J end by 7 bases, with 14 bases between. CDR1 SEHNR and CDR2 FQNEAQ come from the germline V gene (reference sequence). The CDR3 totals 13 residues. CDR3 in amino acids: CASSSRGDTEQYF. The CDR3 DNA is TGTGCCAGCAGCTCCCGAGGAGATACGGAGCAGTACTTC.

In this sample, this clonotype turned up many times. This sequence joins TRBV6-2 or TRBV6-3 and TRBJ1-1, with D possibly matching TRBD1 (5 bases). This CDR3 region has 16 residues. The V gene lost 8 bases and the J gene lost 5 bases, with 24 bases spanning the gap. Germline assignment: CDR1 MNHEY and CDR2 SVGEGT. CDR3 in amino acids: CASSGSAKIRETEAFF. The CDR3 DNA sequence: TGTGCCAGCTCAGGGTCGGCGAAGATAAGAGAGACTGAAGCTTTCTTT.

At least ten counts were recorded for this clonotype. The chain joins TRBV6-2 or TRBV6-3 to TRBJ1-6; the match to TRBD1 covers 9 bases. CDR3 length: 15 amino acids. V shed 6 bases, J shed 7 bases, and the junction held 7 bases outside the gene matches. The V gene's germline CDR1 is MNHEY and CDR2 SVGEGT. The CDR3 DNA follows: TGTGCCAGCAGAAAAGGACAGGGGTTAAATTCACCCCTCCACTTT. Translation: CASRKGQGLNSPLHF.

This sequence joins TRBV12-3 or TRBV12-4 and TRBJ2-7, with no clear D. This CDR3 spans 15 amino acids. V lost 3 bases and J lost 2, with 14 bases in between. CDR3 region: CASSFGILNTYEQYF. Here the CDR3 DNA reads TGTGCCAGCAGTTTCGGAATCTTGAATACCTACGAGCAGTACTTC.

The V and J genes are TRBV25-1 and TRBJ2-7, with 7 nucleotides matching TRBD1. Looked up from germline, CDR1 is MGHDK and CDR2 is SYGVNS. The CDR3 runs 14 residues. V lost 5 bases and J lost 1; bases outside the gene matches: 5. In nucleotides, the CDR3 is TGTGCCAGCAGTCGACAGGGAATATCCTACGAGCAGTACTTC. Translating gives CASSRQGISYEQYF.

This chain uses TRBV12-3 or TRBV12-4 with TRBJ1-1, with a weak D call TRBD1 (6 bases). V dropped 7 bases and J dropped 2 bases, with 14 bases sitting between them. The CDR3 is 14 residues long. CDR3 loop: CASTTGQVNTEAFF. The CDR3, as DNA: TGTGCCAGCACCACAGGGCAGGTAAACACTGAAGCTTTCTTT.

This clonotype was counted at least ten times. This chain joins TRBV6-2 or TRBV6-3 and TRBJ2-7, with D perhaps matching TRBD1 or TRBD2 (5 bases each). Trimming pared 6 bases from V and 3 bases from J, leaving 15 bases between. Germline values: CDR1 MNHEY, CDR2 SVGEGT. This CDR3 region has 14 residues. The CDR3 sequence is CASSLGTEVYEQYF. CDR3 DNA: TGTGCCAGCAGCCTCGGGACGGAAGTCTACGAGCAGTACTTC.

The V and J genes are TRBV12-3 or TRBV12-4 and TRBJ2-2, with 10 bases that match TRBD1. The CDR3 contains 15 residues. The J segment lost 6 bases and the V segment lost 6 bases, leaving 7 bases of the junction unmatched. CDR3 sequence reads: CASRTGTGAPGELFF. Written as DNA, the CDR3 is TGTGCCAGCAGGACCGGGACAGGGGCTCCCGGGGAGCTGTTTTTT.

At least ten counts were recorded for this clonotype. The CDR3 loop is CASSTGGLDYGYTF. CDR3 DNA sequence: TGTGCCAGCAGTACAGGGGGCCTGGACTATGGCTACACCTTC. The rearrangement joins TRBV6-5 to TRBJ1-2, with 9 positions matching TRBD1. Germline-derived CDR1 and CDR2 are MNHEY and SVGAGI. The CDR3 consists of 14 residues. The V segment lost 5 bases and the J segment 3 bases; nucleotides outside the gene matches: 4.

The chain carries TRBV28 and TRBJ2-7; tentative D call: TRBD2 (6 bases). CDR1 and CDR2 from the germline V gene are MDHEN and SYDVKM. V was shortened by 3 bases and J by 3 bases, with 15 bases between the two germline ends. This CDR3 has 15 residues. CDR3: CASSLGTSLGYEQYF. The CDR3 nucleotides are TGTGCCAGCAGTTTGGGGACTTCCCTCGGCTACGAGCAGTACTTC.

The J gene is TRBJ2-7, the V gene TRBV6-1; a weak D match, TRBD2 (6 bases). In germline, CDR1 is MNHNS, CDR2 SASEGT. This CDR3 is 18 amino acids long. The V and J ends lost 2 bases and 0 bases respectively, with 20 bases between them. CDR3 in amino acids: CASSELAAVGALSYEQYF. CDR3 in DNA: TGTGCCAGCAGTGAATTAGCGGCAGTTGGAGCCCTCTCCTACGAGCAGTACTTC.

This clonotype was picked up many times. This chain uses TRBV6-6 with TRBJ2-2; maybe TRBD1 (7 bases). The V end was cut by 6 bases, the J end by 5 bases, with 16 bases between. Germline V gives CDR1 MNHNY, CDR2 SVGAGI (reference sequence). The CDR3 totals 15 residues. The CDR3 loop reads CASRMRQGGTGELFF. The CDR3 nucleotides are TGTGCCAGCAGGATGAGACAGGGAGGTACCGGGGAGCTGTTTTTT.

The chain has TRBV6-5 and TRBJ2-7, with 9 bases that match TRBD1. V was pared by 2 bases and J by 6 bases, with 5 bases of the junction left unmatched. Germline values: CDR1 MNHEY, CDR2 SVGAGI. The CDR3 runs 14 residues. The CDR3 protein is CASSYGTGRVEQYF. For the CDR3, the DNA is TGTGCCAGCAGTTACGGGACAGGGCGGGTCGAGCAGTACTTC.

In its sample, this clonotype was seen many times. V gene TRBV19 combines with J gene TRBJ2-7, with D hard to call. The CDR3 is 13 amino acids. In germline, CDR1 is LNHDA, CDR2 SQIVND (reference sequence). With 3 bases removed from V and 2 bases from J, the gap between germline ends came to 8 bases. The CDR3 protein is CASSIGGTYEQYF. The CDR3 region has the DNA TGTGCCAGTAGTATCGGCGGAACCTACGAGCAGTACTTC. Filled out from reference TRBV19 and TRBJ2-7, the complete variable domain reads DGGITQSPKYLFRKEGQNVTLSCEQNLNHDAMYWYRQDPGQGLRLIYYSQIVNDFQKGDIAEGYSVSREKKESFPLTVTSAQKNPTAFYLCASSIGGTYEQYFGPGTRLTVT.

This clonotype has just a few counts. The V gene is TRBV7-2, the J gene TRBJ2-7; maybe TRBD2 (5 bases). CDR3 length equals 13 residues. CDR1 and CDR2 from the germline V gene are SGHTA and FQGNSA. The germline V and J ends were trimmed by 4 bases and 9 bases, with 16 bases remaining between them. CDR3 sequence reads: CASSSNLIAGQYF. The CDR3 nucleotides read TGTGCCAGCAGCTCAAACCTAATCGCGGGGCAGTACTTC. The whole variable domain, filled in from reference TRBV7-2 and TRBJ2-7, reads GAGVSQSPSNKVTEKGKDVELRCDPISGHTALYWYRQSLGQGLEFLIYFQGNSAPDKSGLPSDRFSAERTGGSVSTLTIQRTQQEDSAVYLCASSSNLIAGQYFGPGTRLTVT.

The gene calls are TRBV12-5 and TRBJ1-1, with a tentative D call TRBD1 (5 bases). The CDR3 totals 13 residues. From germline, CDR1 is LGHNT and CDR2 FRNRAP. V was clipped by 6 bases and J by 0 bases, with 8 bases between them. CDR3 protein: CASGTDLNTEAFF. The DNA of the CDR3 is TGTGCTAGTGGGACAGATTTGAACACTGAAGCTTTCTTT.

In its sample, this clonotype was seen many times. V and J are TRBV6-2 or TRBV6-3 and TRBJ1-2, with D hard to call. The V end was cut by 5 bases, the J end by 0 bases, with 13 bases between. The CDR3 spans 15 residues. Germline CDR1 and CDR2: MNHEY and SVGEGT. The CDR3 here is CASSTITTANYGYTF. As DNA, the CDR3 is TGTGCCAGCAGTACAATCACGACGGCTAACTATGGCTACACCTTC.

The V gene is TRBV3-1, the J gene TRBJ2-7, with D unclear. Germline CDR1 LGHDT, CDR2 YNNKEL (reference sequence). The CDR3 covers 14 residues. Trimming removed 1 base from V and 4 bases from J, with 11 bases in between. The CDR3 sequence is CASSQGGLRYEQYF. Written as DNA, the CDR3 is TGTGCCAGCAGCCAAGGCGGCCTCCGATACGAGCAGTACTTC.

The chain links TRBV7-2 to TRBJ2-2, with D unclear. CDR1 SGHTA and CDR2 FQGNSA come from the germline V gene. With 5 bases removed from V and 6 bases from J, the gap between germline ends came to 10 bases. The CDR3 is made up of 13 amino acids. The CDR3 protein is CASSRLLPGELFF. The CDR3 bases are TGTGCCAGCAGCCGCTTACTTCCCGGGGAGCTGTTTTTT. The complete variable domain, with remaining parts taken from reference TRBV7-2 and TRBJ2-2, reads GAGVSQSPSNKVTEKGKDVELRCDPISGHTALYWYRQSLGQGLEFLIYFQGNSAPDKSGLPSDRFSAERTGGSVSTLTIQRTQQEDSAVYLCASSRLLPGELFFGEGSRLTVL.

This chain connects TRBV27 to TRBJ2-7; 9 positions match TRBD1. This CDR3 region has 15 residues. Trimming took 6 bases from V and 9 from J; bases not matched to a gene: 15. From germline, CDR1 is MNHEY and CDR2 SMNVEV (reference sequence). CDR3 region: CASRLSGTGSGAQYF. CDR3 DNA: TGTGCCAGCAGGCTCTCCGGGACAGGGTCGGGTGCGCAGTACTTC.

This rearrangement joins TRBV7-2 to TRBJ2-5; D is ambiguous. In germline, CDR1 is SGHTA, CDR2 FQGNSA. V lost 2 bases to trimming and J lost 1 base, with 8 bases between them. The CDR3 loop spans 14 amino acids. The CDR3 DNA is TGTGCCAGCAGCTTACGACTTAGCCAAGAGACCCAGTACTTC. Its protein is CASSLRLSQETQYF.

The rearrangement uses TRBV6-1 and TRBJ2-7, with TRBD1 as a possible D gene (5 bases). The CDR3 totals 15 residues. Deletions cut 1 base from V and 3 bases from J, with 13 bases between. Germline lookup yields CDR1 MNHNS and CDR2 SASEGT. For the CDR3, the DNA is TGTGCCAGCAGTGAAGTGGGGCGACCCAACTACGAGCAGTACTTC. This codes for CASSEVGRPNYEQYF.

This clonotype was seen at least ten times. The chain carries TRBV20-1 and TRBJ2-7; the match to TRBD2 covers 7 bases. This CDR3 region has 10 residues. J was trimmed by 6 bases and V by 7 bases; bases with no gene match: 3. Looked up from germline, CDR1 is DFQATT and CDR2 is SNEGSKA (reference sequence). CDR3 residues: CSVGGSEQYF. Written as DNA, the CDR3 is TGCAGTGTCGGCGGGAGCGAGCAGTACTTC.